This entry features one T cell receptor beta chain sequence. This entry is derived from a study of cytomegalovirus exposure and HLA in healthy donors. 13 Jbeta primers and 60 Vbeta primers were used for the PCR. Sequencing was performed with immunoSEQ multiplex PCR; in TCRdb, only in-frame clones are kept and a portion is missing. Recorded for this sample: about 79,000 clones. This TCR derives from a young man in good health and CMV-seronegative. Sample: PBMCs.

As DNA, the CDR3 is TGTGCCAGCTCACCGGGACAATCCGGGACGACGGATACGCAGTATTTT. Protein: CASSPGQSGTTDTQYF. This sequence joins TRBV18 and TRBJ2-3, with D tentatively TRBD1 (6 bases). The CDR3 is 16 amino acids. V lost 3 bases and J 6 bases, leaving 19 bases between the germline ends. Germline V lookup: CDR1 KGHSH, CDR2 LQKENI.